The T cell receptor (beta chain) described here comes from a study of STAT3 mutations in large granular lymphocyte leukemia. Study as a whole: 40% of treated T-LGLL patients showed hematologic response to immunosuppression. Study results and limitations: TCR clonotype switching after therapy occurred in about 30% of the 18 patients. Every T-LGLL patient had at least one immunodominant TCRbeta clonotype.

Sequencing was performed with immunoSEQ multiplex PCR; in TCRdb, only in-frame clones are kept and a portion is missing. The sample consists of about 20,000 clones, 92% of them appearing once. Concerning this clone: Its specificity is unknown.

V dropped 5 bases and J dropped 0 bases, with 10 bases sitting between them. CDR3 length: 14 residues. Germline V gene sequence: CDR1 SGHAT, CDR2 FQDESV (reference sequence). Sample: peripheral blood mononuclear cells. The source of this sequence is a man in his 60s with T-cell large granular lymphocyte leukemia. Some clones in this sample may be carry-over from other donors' samples. The chain combines TRBV11-1 with TRBJ1-1; D gene ambiguous. The chain's CDR3 is CASSPRPMNTEAFF. Here the CDR3 DNA reads TGTGCCAGCAGCCCCCGGCCGATGAACACTGAAGCTTTCTTT. Together with reference TRBV11-1 and TRBJ1-1, the CDR3 gives the full variable domain: EAEVAQSPRYKITEKSQAVAFWCDPISGHATLYWYRQILGQGPELLVQFQDESVVDDSQLPKDRFSAERLKGVDSTLKIQPAELGDSAMYLCASSPRPMNTEAFFGQGTRLTVV.